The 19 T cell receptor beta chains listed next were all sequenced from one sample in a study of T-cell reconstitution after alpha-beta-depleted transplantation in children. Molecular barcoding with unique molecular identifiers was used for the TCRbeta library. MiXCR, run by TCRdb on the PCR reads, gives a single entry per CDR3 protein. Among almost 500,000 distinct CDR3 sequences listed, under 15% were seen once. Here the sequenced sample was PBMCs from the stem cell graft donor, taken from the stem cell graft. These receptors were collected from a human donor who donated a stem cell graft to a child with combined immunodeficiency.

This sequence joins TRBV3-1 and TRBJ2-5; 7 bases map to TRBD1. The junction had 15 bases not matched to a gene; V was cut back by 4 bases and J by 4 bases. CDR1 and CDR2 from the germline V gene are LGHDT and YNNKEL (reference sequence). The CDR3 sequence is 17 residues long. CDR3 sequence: CASSPPPTGDPRETQYF. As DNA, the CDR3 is TGTGCCAGCAGCCCCCCCCCAACAGGGGATCCACGAGAGACCCAGTACTTC.

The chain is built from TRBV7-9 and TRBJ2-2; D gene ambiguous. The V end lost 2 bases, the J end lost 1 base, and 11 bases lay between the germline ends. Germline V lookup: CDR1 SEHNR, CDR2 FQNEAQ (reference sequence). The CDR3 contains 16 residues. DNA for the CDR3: TGTGCCAGCAGCTTAAACCCTCCCATGAACACCGGGGAGCTGTTTTTT. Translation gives CASSLNPPMNTGELFF. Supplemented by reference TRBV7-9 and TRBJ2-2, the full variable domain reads DTGVSQNPRHKITKRGQNVTFRCDPISEHNRLYWYRQTLGQGPEFLTYFQNEAQLEKSRLLSDRFSAERPKGSFSTLEIQRTEQGDSAMYLCASSLNPPMNTGELFFGEGSRLTVL.

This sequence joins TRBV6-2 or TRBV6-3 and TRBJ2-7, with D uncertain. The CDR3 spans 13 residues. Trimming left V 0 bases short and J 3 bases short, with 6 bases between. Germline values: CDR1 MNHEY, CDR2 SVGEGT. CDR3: CASSYSTDYEQYF. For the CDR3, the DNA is TGTGCCAGCAGTTACTCCACAGACTACGAGCAGTACTTC.

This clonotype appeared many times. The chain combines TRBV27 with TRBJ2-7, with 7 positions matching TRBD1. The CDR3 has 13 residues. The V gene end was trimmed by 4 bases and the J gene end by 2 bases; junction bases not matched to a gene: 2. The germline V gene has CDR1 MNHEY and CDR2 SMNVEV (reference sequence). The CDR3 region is CASSYGQAYEQYF. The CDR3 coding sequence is TGTGCCAGCAGTTACGGACAGGCCTACGAGCAGTACTTC.

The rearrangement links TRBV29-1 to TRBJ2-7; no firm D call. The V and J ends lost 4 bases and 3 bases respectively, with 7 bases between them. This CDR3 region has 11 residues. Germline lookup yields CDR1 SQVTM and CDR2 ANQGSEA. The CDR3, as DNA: TGCAGCGTTGGCGCCTTCTACGAGCAGTACTTC. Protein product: CSVGAFYEQYF.

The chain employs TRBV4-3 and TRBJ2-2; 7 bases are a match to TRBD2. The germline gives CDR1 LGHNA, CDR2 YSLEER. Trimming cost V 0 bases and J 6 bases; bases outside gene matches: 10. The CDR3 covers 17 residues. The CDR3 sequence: CASSQDGLDGAAGELFF. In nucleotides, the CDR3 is TGCGCCAGCAGCCAAGATGGACTAGATGGGGCGGCCGGGGAGCTGTTTTTT.

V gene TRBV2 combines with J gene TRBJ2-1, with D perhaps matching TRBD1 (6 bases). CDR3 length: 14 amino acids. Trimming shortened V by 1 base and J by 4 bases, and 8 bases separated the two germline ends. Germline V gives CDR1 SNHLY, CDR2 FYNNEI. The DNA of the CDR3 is TGTGCCAGCAGTGAAGGGGGGCGGTACAATGAGCAGTTCTTC. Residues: CASSEGGRYNEQFF.

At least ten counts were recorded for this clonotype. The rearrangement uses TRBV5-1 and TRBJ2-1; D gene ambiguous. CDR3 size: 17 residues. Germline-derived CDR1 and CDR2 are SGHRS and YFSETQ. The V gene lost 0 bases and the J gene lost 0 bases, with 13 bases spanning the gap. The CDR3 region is CASSLVSLSSSYNEQFF. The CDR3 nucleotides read TGCGCCAGCAGCTTGGTCAGTCTGAGTAGCTCCTACAATGAGCAGTTCTTC.

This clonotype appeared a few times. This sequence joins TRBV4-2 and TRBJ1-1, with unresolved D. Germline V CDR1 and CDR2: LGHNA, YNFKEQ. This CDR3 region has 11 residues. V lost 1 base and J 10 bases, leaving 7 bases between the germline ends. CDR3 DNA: TGTGCCAGCAGCCAAGGAGAAGGAGCTTTCTTT. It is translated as CASSQGEGAFF.

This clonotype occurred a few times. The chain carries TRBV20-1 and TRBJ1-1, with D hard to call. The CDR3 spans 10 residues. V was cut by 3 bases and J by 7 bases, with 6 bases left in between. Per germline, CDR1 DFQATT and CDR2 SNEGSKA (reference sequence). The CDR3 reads CSASRSEAFF. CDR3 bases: TGCAGTGCTAGTAGAAGTGAAGCTTTCTTT.

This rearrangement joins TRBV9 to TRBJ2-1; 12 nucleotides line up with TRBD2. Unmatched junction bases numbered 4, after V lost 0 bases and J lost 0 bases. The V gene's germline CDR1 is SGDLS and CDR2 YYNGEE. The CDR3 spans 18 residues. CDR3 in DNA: TGTGCCAGCAGCGTAGGACTAGCGGGAGCCCTCTCCTACAATGAGCAGTTCTTC. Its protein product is CASSVGLAGALSYNEQFF.

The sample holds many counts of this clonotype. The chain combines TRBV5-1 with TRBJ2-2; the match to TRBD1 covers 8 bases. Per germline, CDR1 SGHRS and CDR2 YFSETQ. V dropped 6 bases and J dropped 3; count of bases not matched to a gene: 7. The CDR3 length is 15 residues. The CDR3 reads CASTRDRRDTGELFF. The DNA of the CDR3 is TGCGCCAGCACCAGGGACAGGAGGGACACCGGGGAGCTGTTTTTT.

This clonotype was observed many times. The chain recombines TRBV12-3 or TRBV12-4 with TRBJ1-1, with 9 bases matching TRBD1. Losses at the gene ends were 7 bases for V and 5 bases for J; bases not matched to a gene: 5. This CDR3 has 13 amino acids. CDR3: CASIMTGGTEAFF. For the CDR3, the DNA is TGTGCCAGCATCATGACAGGGGGGACTGAAGCTTTCTTT.

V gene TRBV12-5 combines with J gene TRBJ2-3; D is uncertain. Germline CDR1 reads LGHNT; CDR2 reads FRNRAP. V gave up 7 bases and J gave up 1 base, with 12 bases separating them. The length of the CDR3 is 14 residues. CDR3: CASVGPPGTDTQYF. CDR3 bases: TGTGCTAGTGTCGGCCCCCCGGGCACAGATACGCAGTATTTT.

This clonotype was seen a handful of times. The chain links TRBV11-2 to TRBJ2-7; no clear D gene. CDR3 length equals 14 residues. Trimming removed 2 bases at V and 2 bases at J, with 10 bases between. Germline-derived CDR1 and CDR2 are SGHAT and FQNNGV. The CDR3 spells CASSLSPPAYEQYF. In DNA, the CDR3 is TGTGCCAGCAGCTTATCCCCCCCTGCCTACGAGCAGTACTTC.

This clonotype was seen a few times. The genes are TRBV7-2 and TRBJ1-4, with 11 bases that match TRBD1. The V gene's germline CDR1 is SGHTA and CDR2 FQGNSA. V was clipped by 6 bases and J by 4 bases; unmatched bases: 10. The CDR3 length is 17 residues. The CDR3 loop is CASSSPDRGQDNEKLFF. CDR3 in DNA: TGTGCCAGCAGTTCCCCGGACAGGGGGCAAGATAATGAAAAACTGTTTTTT.

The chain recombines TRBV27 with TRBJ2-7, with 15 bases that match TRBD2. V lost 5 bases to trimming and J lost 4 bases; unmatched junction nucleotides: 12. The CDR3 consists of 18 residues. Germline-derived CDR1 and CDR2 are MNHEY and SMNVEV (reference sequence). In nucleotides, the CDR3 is TGTGCCAGCAGTAGAAGGACTAGCGGGAGGGCCTCGTTTTACGAGCAGTACTTC. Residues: CASSRRTSGRASFYEQYF.

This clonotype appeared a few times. CDR3 residues: CASSQEGATGEQFF. The CDR3 DNA sequence: TGTGCCAGCAGCCAAGAGGGGGCGACTGGGGAGCAGTTCTTC. This chain joins TRBV3-1 and TRBJ2-1; D might be TRBD1 (6 bases). CDR3 length: 14 residues. The germline V and J ends were trimmed by 0 bases and 10 bases, with 13 bases remaining between them. Germline-derived CDR1 and CDR2 are LGHDT and YNNKEL (reference sequence).

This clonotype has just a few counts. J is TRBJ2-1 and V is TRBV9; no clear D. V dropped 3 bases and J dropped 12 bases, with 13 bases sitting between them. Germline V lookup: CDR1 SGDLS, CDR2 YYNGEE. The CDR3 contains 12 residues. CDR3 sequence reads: CASSAGGFRQFF. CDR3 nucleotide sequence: TGTGCCAGCAGCGCCGGTGGGTTCCGGCAGTTCTTC. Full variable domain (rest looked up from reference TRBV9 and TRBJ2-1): DSGVTQTPKHLITATGQRVTLRCSPRSGDLSVYWYQQSLDQGLQFLIQYYNGEERAKGNILERFSAQQFPDLHSELNLSSLELGDSALYFCASSAGGFRQFFGPGTRLTVL.